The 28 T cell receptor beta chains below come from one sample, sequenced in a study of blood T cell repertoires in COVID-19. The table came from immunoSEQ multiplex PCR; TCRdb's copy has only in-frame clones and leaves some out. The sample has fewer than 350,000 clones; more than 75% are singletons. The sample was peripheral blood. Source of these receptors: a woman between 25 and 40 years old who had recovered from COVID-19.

DNA for the CDR3: TGCGCCAGCAGCTTGGTCGCAGGGGACGTTATTGTAGCTTTCTTT. Protein sequence: CASSLVAGDVIVAFF. The rearrangement links TRBV5-1 to TRBJ1-1; a possible D gene is TRBD1 (6 bases). Germline CDR1 SGHRS, CDR2 YFSETQ. The ends were cut back, 0 bases at V and 10 bases at J, with 19 bases in the middle. This CDR3 has 15 amino acids.

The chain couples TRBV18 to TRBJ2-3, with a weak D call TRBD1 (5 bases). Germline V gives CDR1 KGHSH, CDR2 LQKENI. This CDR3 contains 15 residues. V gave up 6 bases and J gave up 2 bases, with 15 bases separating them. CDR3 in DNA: TGTGCCAGCTCCCTCGGGCAGGGTTACACAGATACGCAGTATTTT. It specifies CASSLGQGYTDTQYF.

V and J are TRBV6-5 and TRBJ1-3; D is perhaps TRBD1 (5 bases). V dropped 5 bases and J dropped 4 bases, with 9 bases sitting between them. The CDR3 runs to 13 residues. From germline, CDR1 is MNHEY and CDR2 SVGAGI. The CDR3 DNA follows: TGTGCCAGCAGTCCTCCAGGGGGAAACACCATATATTTT. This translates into CASSPPGGNTIYF.

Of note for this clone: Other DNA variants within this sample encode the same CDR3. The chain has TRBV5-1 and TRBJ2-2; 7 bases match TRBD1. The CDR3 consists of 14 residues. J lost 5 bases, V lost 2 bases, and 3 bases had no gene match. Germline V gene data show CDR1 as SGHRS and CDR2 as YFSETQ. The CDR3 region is CASSLQGSTGELFF. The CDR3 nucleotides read TGCGCCAGCAGCTTACAGGGGAGTACCGGGGAGCTGTTTTTT.

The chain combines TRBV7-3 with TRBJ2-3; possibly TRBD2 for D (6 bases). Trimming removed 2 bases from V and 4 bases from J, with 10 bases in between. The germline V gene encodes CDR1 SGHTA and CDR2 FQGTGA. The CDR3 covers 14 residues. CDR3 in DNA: TGTGCCAGCAGCTTAGGGACTTCCCCAGATACGCAGTATTTT. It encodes CASSLGTSPDTQYF. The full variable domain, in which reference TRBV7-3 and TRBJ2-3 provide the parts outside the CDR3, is GAGVSQTPSNKVTEKGKYVELRCDPISGHTALYWYRQSLGQGPEFLIYFQGTGAADDSGLPNDRFFAVRPEGSVSTLKIQRTERGDSAVYLCASSLGTSPDTQYFGPGTRLTVL.

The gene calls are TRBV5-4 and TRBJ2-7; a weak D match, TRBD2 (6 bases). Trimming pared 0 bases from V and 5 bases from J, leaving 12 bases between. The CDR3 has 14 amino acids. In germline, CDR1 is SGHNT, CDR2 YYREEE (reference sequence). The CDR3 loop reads CASSLAGGLDEQYF. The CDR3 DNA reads TGTGCCAGCAGCTTGGCCGGGGGTTTGGACGAGCAGTACTTC.

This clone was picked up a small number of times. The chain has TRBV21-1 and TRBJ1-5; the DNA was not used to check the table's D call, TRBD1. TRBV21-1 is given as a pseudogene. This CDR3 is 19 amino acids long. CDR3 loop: CASSKVGLGRQESNQPQHF. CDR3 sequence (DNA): TGTGCCAGCAGCAAAGTGGGTTTAGGGAGACAGGAAAGCAATCAGCCCCAGCATTTT.

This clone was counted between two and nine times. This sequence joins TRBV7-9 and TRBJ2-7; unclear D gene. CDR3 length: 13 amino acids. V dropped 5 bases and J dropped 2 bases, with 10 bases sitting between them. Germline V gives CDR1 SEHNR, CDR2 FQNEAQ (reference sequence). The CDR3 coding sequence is TGTGCCAGCAGCACCGTTGCTACCTACGAGCAGTACTTC. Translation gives CASSTVATYEQYF.

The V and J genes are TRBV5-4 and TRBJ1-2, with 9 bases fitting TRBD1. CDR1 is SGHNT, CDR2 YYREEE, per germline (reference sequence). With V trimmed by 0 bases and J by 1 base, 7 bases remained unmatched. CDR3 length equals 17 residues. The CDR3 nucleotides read TGTGCCAGCAGCTTGGGGATAAGACAGGGGGATAACTATGGCTACACCTTC. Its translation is CASSLGIRQGDNYGYTF.

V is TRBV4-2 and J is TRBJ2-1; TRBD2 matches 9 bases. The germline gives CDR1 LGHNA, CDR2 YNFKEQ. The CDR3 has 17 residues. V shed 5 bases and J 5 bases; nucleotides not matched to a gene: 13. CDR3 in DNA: TGTGCCAGCAGCGGCGCCGGGGCGGGAGGGACAGACAATGAGCAGTTCTTC. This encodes CASSGAGAGGTDNEQFF.

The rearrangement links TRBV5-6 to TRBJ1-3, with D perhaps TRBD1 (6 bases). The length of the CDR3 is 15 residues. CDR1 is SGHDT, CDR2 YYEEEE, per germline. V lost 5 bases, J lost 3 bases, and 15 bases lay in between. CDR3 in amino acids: CASSFTPGHGNTIYF. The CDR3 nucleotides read TGTGCCAGCAGTTTCACCCCGGGACATGGAAACACCATATATTTT.

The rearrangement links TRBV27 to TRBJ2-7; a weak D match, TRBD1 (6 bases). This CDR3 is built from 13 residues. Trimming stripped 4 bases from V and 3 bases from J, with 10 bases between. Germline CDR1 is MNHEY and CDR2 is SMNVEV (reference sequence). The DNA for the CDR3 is TGTGCCAGCAGTTGGGGCAGGGGCTACGAGCAGTACTTC. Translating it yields CASSWGRGYEQYF.

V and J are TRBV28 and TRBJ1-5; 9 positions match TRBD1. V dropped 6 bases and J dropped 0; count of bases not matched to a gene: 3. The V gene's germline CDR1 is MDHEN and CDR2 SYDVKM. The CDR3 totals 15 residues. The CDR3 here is CASSRDRASNQPQHF. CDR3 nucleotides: TGTGCCAGCAGCCGGGACAGGGCTAGCAATCAGCCCCAGCATTTT.

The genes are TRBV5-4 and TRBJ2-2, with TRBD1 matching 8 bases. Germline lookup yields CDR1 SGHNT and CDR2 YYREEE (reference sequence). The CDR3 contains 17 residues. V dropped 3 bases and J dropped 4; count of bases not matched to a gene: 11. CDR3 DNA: TGTGCCAGCAGCTCACTCGTAGGACAGGGCGGCACCGGGGAGCTGTTTTTT. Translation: CASSSLVGQGGTGELFF.

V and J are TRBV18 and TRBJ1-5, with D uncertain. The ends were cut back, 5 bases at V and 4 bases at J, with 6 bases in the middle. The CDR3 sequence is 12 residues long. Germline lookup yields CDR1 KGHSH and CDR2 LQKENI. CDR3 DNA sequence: TGTGCCAGCTCATCTGTTAATCAGCCCCAGCATTTT. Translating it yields CASSSVNQPQHF.

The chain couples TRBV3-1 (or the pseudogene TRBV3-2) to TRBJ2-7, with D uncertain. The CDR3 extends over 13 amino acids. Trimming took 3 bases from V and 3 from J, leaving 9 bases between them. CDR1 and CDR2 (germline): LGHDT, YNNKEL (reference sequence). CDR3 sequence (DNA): TGTGCCAGCAGCCAGGGCCTTAACTACGAGCAGTACTTC. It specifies CASSQGLNYEQYF.

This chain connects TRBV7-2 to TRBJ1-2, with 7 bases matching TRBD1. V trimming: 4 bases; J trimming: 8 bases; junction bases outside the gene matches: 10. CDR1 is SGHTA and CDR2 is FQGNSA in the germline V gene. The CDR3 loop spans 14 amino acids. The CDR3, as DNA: TGTGCCAGCAGCTCAACAGGGGTCGCGGGCGGCTACACCTTC. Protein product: CASSSTGVAGGYTF.

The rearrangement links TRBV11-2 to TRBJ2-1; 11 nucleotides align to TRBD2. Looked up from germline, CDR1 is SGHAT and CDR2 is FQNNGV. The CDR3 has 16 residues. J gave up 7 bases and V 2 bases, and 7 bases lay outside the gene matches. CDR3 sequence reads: CASSLTRASGRNEQFF. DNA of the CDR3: TGTGCCAGCAGCTTAACCCGCGCTAGCGGGAGGAATGAGCAGTTCTTC.

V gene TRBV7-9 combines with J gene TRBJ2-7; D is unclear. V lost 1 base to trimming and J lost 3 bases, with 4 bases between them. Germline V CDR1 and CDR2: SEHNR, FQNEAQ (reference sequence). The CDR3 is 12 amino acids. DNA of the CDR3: TGTGCCAGCAGCTTAGGCGACTACGAGCAGTACTTC. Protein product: CASSLGDYEQYF.

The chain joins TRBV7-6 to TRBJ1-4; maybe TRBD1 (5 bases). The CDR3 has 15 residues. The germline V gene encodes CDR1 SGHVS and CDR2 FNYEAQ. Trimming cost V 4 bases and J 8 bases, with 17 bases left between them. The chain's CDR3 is CASSSHLGPTEKLFF. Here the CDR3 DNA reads TGTGCCAGCAGCTCACATCTGGGGCCCACAGAAAAACTGTTTTTT.

CDR3 in DNA: TGTGCCAGCAGTTACCCAAAGGGACAGGGGGCCAATGAGCAGTTCTTC. As protein: CASSYPKGQGANEQFF. The V gene is TRBV6-2 or TRBV6-3, the J gene TRBJ2-1; 12 bases are a match to TRBD1. Trimming removed 2 bases from V and 6 bases from J; junction bases left unmatched: 5. Germline V gives CDR1 MNHEY, CDR2 SVGEGT. The CDR3 has 16 amino acids.

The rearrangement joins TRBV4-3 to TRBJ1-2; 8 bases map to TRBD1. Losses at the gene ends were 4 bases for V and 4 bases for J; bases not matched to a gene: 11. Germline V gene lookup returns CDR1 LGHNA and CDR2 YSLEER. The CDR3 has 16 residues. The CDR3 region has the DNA TGCGCCAGCAGCCCGACCGGACAGGGAGCCCTCTATGGCTACACCTTC. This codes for CASSPTGQGALYGYTF.

For the CDR3, the DNA is TGCGCCAGCAGCAGACAGGGCCCGTCGCAAAAACTGTTTTTT. Translated: CASSRQGPSQKLFF. The rearrangement uses TRBV5-1 and TRBJ1-4; 7 nucleotides align to TRBD1. The V gene's germline CDR1 is SGHRS and CDR2 YFSETQ. The CDR3 has 14 residues. With V trimmed by 4 bases and J by 9 bases, 9 bases remained unmatched.

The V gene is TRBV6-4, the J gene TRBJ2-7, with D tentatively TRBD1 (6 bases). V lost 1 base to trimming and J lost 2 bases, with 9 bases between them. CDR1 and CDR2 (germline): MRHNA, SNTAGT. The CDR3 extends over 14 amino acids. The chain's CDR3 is CASSDCDRPYEQYF. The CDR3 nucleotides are TGTGCCAGCAGTGACTGTGACAGGCCCTACGAGCAGTACTTC.

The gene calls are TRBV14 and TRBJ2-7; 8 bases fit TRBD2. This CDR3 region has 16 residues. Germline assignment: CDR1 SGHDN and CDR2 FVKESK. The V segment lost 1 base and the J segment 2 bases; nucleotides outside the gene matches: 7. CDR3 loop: CASSQVGLGRPYEQYF. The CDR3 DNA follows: TGTGCCAGCAGCCAAGTGGGACTAGGGCGGCCCTACGAGCAGTACTTC.

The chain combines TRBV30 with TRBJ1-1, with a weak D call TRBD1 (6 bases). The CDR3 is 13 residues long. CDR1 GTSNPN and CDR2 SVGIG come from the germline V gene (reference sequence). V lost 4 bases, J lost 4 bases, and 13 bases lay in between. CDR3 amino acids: CAWIAGGATEAFF. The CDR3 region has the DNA TGTGCCTGGATCGCGGGGGGGGCCACTGAAGCTTTCTTT.

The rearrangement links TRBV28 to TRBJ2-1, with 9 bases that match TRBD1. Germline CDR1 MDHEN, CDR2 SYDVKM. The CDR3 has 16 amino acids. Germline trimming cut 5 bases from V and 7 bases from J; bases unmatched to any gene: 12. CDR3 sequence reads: CASSPQPHRGRNEQFF. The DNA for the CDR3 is TGTGCCAGCAGTCCCCAACCCCACAGGGGGCGGAATGAGCAGTTCTTC.

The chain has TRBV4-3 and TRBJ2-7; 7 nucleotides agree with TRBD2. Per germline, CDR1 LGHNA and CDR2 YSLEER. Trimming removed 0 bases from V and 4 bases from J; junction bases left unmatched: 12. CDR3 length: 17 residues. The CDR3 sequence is CASSQDDPRTSVYEQYF. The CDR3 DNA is TGCGCCAGCAGCCAAGATGACCCCCGGACTAGTGTATACGAGCAGTACTTC.